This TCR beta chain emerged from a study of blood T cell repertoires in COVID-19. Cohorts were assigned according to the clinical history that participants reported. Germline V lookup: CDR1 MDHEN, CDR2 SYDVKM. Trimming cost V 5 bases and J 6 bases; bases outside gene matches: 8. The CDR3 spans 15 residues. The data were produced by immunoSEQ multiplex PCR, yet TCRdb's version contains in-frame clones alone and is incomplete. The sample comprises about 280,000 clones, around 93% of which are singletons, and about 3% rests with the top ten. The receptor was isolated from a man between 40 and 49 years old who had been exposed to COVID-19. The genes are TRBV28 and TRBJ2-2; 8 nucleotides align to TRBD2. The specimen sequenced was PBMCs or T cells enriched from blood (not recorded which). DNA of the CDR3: TGTGCCAGCAGTACCAATCGGGGACTAGCCGGGGAGCTGTTTTTT. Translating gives CASSTNRGLAGELFF.